The present entry profiles one T cell receptor (beta chain) with its context. Its antigen is unknown. Generated by immunoSEQ multiplex PCR, the TCRdb table keeps only in-frame clones and is missing some. The data show 150,000 to 200,000 clones, 85% to 95% seen once. The data were obtained in a study of T cell responses to AZD1222 COVID-19 vaccine. The study's findings and limits: Two AZD1222 administrations were followed by greater Spike-specific TCR breadth and depth. Most donors were white British and more were female, and clonal diversity was possibly underestimated. Only six or seven AZD1222 recipients were seropositive at baseline. Reportedly, close to half of spike-specific TCRs are directed against unmutated variant regions.

The V end lost 11 bases, the J end lost 5 bases, and 21 bases lay between the germline ends. Germline values: CDR1 SEHNR, CDR2 FQNEAQ (reference sequence). The CDR3 contains 14 residues. This TCR derives from an adult in good health. Sequencing was performed on peripheral blood, taken on day 0 of AZD1222 vaccination. The chain joins TRBV7-9 to TRBJ1-2, with D tentatively TRBD1 (6 bases). The CDR3: CAASKPGEGYGYTF. The CDR3 DNA sequence: TGTGCCGCCAGTAAGCCAGGGGAGGGGTATGGCTACACCTTC.